The clone carrying this T cell receptor (beta chain) was counted many times. Since a much larger clone is just one base distant, this may be a read error. This sample was taken from a study of Graves' ophthalmopathy and Graves' hyperthyroidism. Amplified material comprised TCR beta CDR3 regions derived from RNA transcripts. An opening RT-PCR round employed HTBI primers and preceded a second-round multiplex PCR. From the multiplex PCR reads, TCRdb called clonotypes with MiXCR, one entry per CDR3 protein. The table records hundreds of thousands of distinct CDR3 sequences, roughly 21% of them present only once. This CDR3 spans 13 amino acids. The J segment lost 6 bases and the V segment lost 3 bases, leaving 3 bases of the junction unmatched.

Specimen: peripheral blood. This clonotype originated in a woman aged 18-29 years with stable Graves' hyperthyroidism. The V gene is TRBV12-3 or TRBV12-4, the J gene TRBJ2-7; 9 bases are a match to TRBD1. As DNA, the CDR3 is TGTGCCAGCAGTTTTGGACAGGGGTTCGAGCAGTACTTC. The encoded protein is CASSFGQGFEQYF.